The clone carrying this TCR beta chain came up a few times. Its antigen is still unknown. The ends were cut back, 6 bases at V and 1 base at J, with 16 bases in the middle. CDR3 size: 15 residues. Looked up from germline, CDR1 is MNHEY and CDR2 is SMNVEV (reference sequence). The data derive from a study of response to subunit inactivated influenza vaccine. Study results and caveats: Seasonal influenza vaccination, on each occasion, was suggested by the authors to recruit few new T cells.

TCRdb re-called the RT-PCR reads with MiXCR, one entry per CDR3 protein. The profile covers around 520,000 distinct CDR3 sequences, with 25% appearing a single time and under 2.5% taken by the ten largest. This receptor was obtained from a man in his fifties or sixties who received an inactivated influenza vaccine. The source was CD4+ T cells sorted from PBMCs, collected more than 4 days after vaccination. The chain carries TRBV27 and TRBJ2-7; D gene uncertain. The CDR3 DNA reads TGTGCCAGCAGACGTTCGACGGGCCCTTCCTACGAGCAGTACTTC. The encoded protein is CASRRSTGPSYEQYF.